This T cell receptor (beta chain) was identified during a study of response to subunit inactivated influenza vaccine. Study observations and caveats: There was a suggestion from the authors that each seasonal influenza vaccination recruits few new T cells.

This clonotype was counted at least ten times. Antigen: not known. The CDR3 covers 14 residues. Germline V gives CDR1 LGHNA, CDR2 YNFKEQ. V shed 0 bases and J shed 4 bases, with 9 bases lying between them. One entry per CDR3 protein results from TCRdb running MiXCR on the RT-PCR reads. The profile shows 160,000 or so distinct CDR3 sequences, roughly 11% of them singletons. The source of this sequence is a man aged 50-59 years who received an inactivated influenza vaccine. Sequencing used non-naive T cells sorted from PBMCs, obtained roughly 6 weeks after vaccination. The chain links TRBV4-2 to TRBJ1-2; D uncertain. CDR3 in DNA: TGTGCCAGCAGCCAAGATACGGCCGGCTATGGCTACACCTTC. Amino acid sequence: CASSQDTAGYGYTF.